This T cell receptor (beta chain) was sequenced during a study of response to subunit inactivated influenza vaccine. Study conclusions and caveats: There was a suggestion from the authors that each seasonal influenza vaccination recruits few new T cells.

TCRdb reprocessed the RT-PCR reads with MiXCR, giving one entry per CDR3 protein. The sample shows hundreds of thousands of distinct CDR3 sequences, 15% to 19% of them seen only once. Germline lookup yields CDR1 MNHEY and CDR2 SVGAGI. Trimming at V came to 4 bases and at J to 3 bases, leaving 4 bases not matched to a gene. This CDR3 has 14 amino acids. To note about this clonotype: The antigen remains undetermined.

This TCR was sampled from a man aged 50 or older who received an inactivated influenza vaccine. The sequences come from PBMCs from blood, collected about 11 days after vaccination. This rearrangement joins TRBV6-5 to TRBJ2-7; 9 bases agree with TRBD1. The CDR3 region has the DNA TGTGCCAGCAGTTGGGACAGGGATTACTACGAGCAGTACTTC. Translation: CASSWDRDYYEQYF.